The present T cell receptor (beta chain) was sequenced within a study of blood T cell repertoires in COVID-19 (TCRdb year 2020). About the investigation overall: Samples from collaborators originated in the United States, Italy and Spain and spanned both the acute and convalescent phases of COVID-19. The repertoires were released in a freely available public database intended as a resource for research on the immune response to SARS-CoV-2. Sample metadata almost always included a de-identified subject ID, COVID-19 status, age in years and sex. The samples were drawn from the first 160 participants of the ongoing ImmuneRACE study and from over 950 subjects provided by 6 global collaborators. Deeply sampled blood TCRbeta repertoires from subjects exposed to, actively infected with, or recovered from COVID-19 were included in the dataset. The material from the prospective study consisted of cDNA or gDNA derived from T cells, B-cell-depleted T cells, or PBMCs. HLA class I and class II types, where available, came from metadata supplied by the sample provider rather than from assay-based typing. What the research found in general, with its limitations: The quantity of clinical and demographic metadata differed by source and by participant and was supplied without curation.

The immunoSEQ Assay, a bias-controlled multiplex PCR, was used to amplify TCRbeta CDR3 regions from genomic DNA. Under the source paper's analysis protocol: The number of nucleated cells in each sample was estimated by amplification of reference gene primers within the assay. To quantify the absolute abundance of each unique TCRbeta CDR3 rearrangement, sequence reads were collapsed and filtered. For each sample, productive Simpson clonality was calculated as the square root of Simpson's diversity index over productive rearrangements. TCRdb mirrors the immuneACCESS table, restricted to in-frame sequences. Some clones are absent from its copies; in checked studies, under half trace to an unresolved V gene, and the reason for the others is unknown. For V, J and clone size, that table is used; D and trimming come from the DNA. The sample table holds more than 85,000 clones, of which more than 90% were seen once. The ten largest clones represent approximately 1.7% of the sample.

Notes on this clone: What this receptor recognizes is not known. No base qualities exist here, and no much larger clone lies one base off it.

Each collaborating institution followed its own protocols to collect whole blood in K2EDTA tubes. Collaborator samples were shipped for TCRbeta analysis as frozen whole blood, isolated PBMCs, or DNA extracted from either sample type. Sequenced sample: peripheral blood. The TCR comes from a man aged 60 to 69 with acute or convalescent COVID-19.

The nucleotides are TGTGCCAGCAGTGAAATCGTGTACTCTGGAAACACCATATATTTT. This is translated as CASSEIVYSGNTIYF. Here the chain combines TRBV6-1 and TRBJ1-3, with the identity of the D gene unclear. The germline V gene gives CDR1 as MNHNS and CDR2 as SASEGT. V is reduced by 2 bases and J by 0 bases, leaving a spacing of 8 bases between them. The CDR3 starts with the cysteine, ends with the phenylalanine, and has 15 residues. The sequence is cut down to CDR3 DNA, 45 bases in frame from base 1.